The rows below give T cell receptor beta chains drawn from one sample of a study of T cells after yellow fever vaccination. TCRdb itself ran the 5' RACE reads through MiXCR, one entry per CDR3 protein. The sample records approximately 580,000 distinct CDR3 sequences, about 17% being singletons. The sequencing used PBMCs, collected roughly 5 days after the first yellow fever vaccination. These receptors came from a man aged 18 to 29 who received the YFV17D yellow fever vaccine. Each CDR3 is given with its conserved first and last residue. A D gene is named only where the DNA matches it firmly. A row's size may be missing; if present it is once, few, many or a size class.

CASSQDLRAREYF TGTGCCAGCAGCCAAGATCTAAGGGCCCGGGAGTATTTT NA few TRBJ2-3 TRBV3-1
CATSREPGAGNTEAFF TGTGCCACCAGCAGAGAGCCAGGGGCTGGAAACACTGAAGCTTTCTTT NA NA TRBJ1-1 TRBV15
CASSRVLGTDGYTF TGTGCCAGCAGCAGGGTGTTGGGGACAGATGGCTACACCTTC TRBD1 NA TRBJ1-2 TRBV7-9
CASSLAGRNTGELFF TGTGCCAGCAGTTTAGCGGGTCGGAACACCGGGGAGCTGTTTTTT NA few TRBJ2-2 TRBV12-3/TRBV12-4
CASSSSGNHEQYF TGCGCCAGCAGCTCCTCAGGGAACCACGAGCAGTACTTC NA NA TRBJ2-7 TRBV5-1
CASSLEGQTYNEQFF TGCGCCAGCAGCTTGGAGGGACAGACCTACAATGAGCAGTTCTTC TRBD1 NA TRBJ2-1 TRBV5-1
CASSPVSDRVGTEAFF TGTGCCAGCAGTCCCGTCTCGGACAGGGTGGGCACTGAAGCTTTCTTT TRBD1 NA TRBJ1-1 TRBV12-3/TRBV12-4
CASSPDRGLLHEQYF TGTGCCAGCAGCCCCGACAGGGGGCTACTCCACGAGCAGTACTTC TRBD1 NA TRBJ2-7 TRBV6-1
CATAPGANVLTF TGTGCCACCGCACCCGGGGCCAACGTCCTGACTTTC NA NA TRBJ2-6 TRBV12-3/TRBV12-4
CATSSRTGGGNEQFF TGTGCCACCAGTTCGCGGACAGGGGGTGGGAATGAGCAGTTCTTC TRBD1 few TRBJ2-1 TRBV24-1
CASSVAVGDYGYTF TGTGCCAGCAGCGTCGCGGTGGGGGACTATGGCTACACCTTC NA NA TRBJ1-2 TRBV9
CASSFHSIRYRDDIDEQFF TGCGCCAGCAGCTTCCACTCAATCCGCTACAGGGATGATATCGATGAGCAGTTCTTC NA NA TRBJ2-1 TRBV5-1
CASSPPERGSTDTQYF TGTGCCAGCAGCCCACCGGAACGGGGTAGCACAGATACGCAGTATTTT NA NA TRBJ2-3 TRBV7-2
CSVVSQAYEQYF TGCAGCGTTGTTTCACAGGCCTACGAGCAGTACTTC NA few TRBJ2-7 TRBV29-1
CASRPWGSNQPQHF TGTGCCAGCAGACCTTGGGGAAGCAATCAGCCCCAGCATTTT NA few TRBJ1-5 TRBV6-1
CASSRAGANTGELFF TGCGCCAGCAGTCGAGCGGGGGCGAACACCGGGGAGCTGTTTTTT TRBD2 NA TRBJ2-2 TRBV4-3
CASVFSGANVLTF TGTGCCAGCGTGTTTTCTGGGGCCAACGTCCTGACTTTC NA many TRBJ2-6 TRBV11-2
CASRGDTSGNTIYF TGTGCCAGCAGGGGGGACACCTCTGGAAACACCATATATTTT NA many TRBJ1-3 TRBV6-1
CASSQGNRGFSPLHF TGCGCCAGCAGCCAAGGTAACAGGGGTTTTTCACCCCTCCACTTT TRBD1 NA TRBJ1-6 TRBV4-1
CSARTGSWDTGELFF TGCAGTGCTAGAACAGGGTCATGGGACACCGGGGAGCTGTTTTTT NA NA TRBJ2-2 TRBV20-1
CASSPTSYGYTF TGTGCCAGCAGTCCTACCTCATATGGCTACACCTTC NA NA TRBJ1-2 TRBV6-2/TRBV6-3
CASGNRDDQPQHF TGTGCTAGTGGGAACAGGGACGATCAGCCCCAGCATTTT NA NA TRBJ1-5 TRBV12-5
CASSNRQETQYF TGTGCCAGTAGCAACAGGCAAGAGACCCAGTACTTC NA few TRBJ2-5 TRBV19
CASSLGGESYNEQFF TGTGCCAGCAGCCTTGGGGGCGAGTCCTACAATGAGCAGTTCTTC NA few TRBJ2-1 TRBV3-1
CASSSNRDIRPKLFF TGTGCCAGCAGCTCGAACCGGGACATCCGACCGAAACTGTTTTTT NA few TRBJ1-4 TRBV7-8
CSVEWEANYGYTF TGCAGCGTTGAATGGGAAGCTAACTATGGCTACACCTTC NA few TRBJ1-2 TRBV29-1
CASSQSGTGDTEAFF TGTGCCAGCAGCCAATCGGGGACAGGGGACACTGAAGCTTTCTTT TRBD1 NA TRBJ1-1 TRBV3-1
CATSRGVPKAGELFF TGTGCCACCAGTCGAGGGGTTCCGAAGGCCGGGGAGCTGTTTTTT NA NA TRBJ2-2 TRBV24-1
CASSWVAGGQYF TGTGCCAGCAGCTGGGTAGCGGGGGGGCAGTATTTT TRBD2 NA TRBJ2-3 TRBV7-2
CASSAYSYGYTF TGTGCCAGCAGCGCGTACAGCTATGGCTACACCTTC NA few TRBJ1-2 TRBV7-9
CASSRQRGAREAFF TGTGCCAGCAGTAGGCAGCGAGGGGCTCGTGAAGCTTTCTTT NA once TRBJ1-1 TRBV25-1
CASSLAPGAHGYTF TGTGCCAGCAGCTTAGCGCCAGGGGCGCATGGCTACACCTTC NA few TRBJ1-2 TRBV7-8
CASSAGTAAKNIQYF TGTGCCAGCAGTGCTGGGACCGCAGCCAAAAACATTCAGTACTTC NA NA TRBJ2-4 TRBV6-1
CASSSGASALSYNEQFF TGCGCCAGCAGCTCCGGGGCGTCGGCGCTATCCTACAATGAGCAGTTCTTC NA NA TRBJ2-1 TRBV5-1
CASSQDTGLLLGANVLTF TGCGCCAGCAGCCAAGATACAGGGCTTCTGCTTGGGGCCAACGTCCTGACTTTC NA few TRBJ2-6 TRBV4-3
CASSSGTSPGELFF TGTGCCAGCAGCTCCGGGACTAGCCCCGGGGAGCTGTTTTTT TRBD2 NA TRBJ2-2 TRBV6-2/TRBV6-3
CASSPTGESNEKLFF TGTGCCAGCAGCCCTACAGGGGAGTCTAATGAAAAACTGTTTTTT TRBD1 few TRBJ1-4 TRBV7-2
CSASLRGGGYTF TGCAGTGCTAGTCTTCGGGGGGGTGGCTACACCTTC NA NA TRBJ1-2 TRBV20-1
CASSSRYIGQPSPLHF TGTGCCAGCAGCTCCAGATATATAGGACAGCCTTCACCCCTCCACTTT NA few TRBJ1-6 TRBV7-9
CASSLAGGSREVGTQYF TGTGCCAGCAGCTTAGCGGGGGGGAGCCGGGAGGTTGGTACGCAGTATTTT TRBD2 NA TRBJ2-3 TRBV7-9
CASSTGQDPYNEQFF TGCGCCAGCAGCACCGGACAGGACCCCTACAATGAGCAGTTCTTC TRBD1 NA TRBJ2-1 TRBV5-1
CASSPPISTEAFF TGCGCCAGCAGCCCCCCGATCAGCACTGAAGCTTTCTTT NA NA TRBJ1-1 TRBV5-1
CASSLVTDSLGETQYF TGTGCCAGCAGCTTAGTAACAGACTCCCTAGGGGAGACCCAGTACTTC NA few TRBJ2-5 TRBV11-2
CASSQEVTQYF TGTGCCAGCAGCCAAGAGGTGACCCAGTACTTC NA many TRBJ2-5 TRBV3-1